A single sample gave rise to the 14 T cell receptor beta chains below, sequenced in a study of T cell changes during pregnancy in multiple sclerosis. Using immunoSEQ multiplex PCR, the repertoire was profiled, and TCRdb retains in-frame clones only, with some absent. The sample carries fewer than 45,000 clones, 94% recorded once. The starting material was CD8+ T cells from peripheral blood mononuclear cells, obtained in the third trimester of pregnancy. These receptors were taken from a female donor with multiple sclerosis, enrolled in a pregnancy study.

Only one count was recorded for this clone. The chain has TRBV19 and TRBJ1-1; 7 nucleotides match TRBD1. The V and J ends lost 6 bases and 0 bases, in that order; junction bases with no gene match: 13. Germline V gene data show CDR1 as LNHDA and CDR2 as SQIVND (reference sequence). This CDR3 has 17 residues. DNA of the CDR3: TGTGCCAGTAGCTCAGGACAGGCCCCGGTATTGAACACTGAAGCTTTCTTT. Protein product: CASSSGQAPVLNTEAFF.

This rearrangement joins TRBV29-1 to TRBJ2-1, with 10 positions matching TRBD2. This CDR3 spans 14 amino acids. With V trimmed by 7 bases and J by 3 bases, 6 bases remained unmatched. CDR1 is SQVTM, CDR2 ANQGSEA, per germline. CDR3 loop: CSATGLADYNEQFF. DNA of the CDR3: TGCAGCGCTACAGGACTAGCGGACTACAATGAGCAGTTCTTC.

J is TRBJ1-3 and V is TRBV6-6; no firm D call. V lost 2 bases, J lost 3 bases, and 5 bases lay in between. The CDR3 covers 13 residues. CDR1 and CDR2 (germline): MNHNY, SVGAGI (reference sequence). CDR3 DNA: TGTGCCAGCAGTTACAAATATGGAAACACCATATATTTT. The encoded protein is CASSYKYGNTIYF.

The genes are TRBV6-1 and TRBJ1-2; 8 bases agree with TRBD1. The CDR3 contains 15 residues. Germline assignment: CDR1 MNHNS and CDR2 SASEGT. The J segment lost 7 bases and the V segment lost 0 bases, leaving 7 bases of the junction unmatched. As DNA, the CDR3 is TGTGCCAGCAGTGAAGCCCGGCAGGGGGCCAGTGGCTACACCTTC. Its translation is CASSEARQGASGYTF.

The chain has TRBV7-9 and TRBJ2-7; D may be TRBD1 (5 bases). The CDR3 consists of 14 residues. The V and J ends lost 0 bases and 2 bases respectively, with 8 bases between them. Germline CDR1 SEHNR, CDR2 FQNEAQ (reference sequence). DNA of the CDR3: TGTGCCAGCAGCTTAGCAGCAGGGCCCTACGAGCAGTACTTC. Its translation is CASSLAAGPYEQYF.

This chain links TRBV27 with TRBJ2-4; TRBD2 aligns across 8 bases. J lost 6 bases, V lost 3 bases, and 7 bases had no gene match. The CDR3 totals 15 residues. CDR1 is MNHEY, CDR2 SMNVEV, per germline (reference sequence). The CDR3, as DNA: TGTGCCAGCAGTTTGAGTGGACTAGCTTCAAACATTCAGTACTTC. Translating it yields CASSLSGLASNIQYF.

J is TRBJ2-7 and V is TRBV6-5; D call uncertain. Trimming removed 2 bases from V and 2 bases from J, with 7 bases in between. Germline V gene data show CDR1 as MNHEY and CDR2 as SVGAGI. The CDR3 runs 13 residues. The CDR3 spells CASSYGPAYEQYF. CDR3 sequence (DNA): TGTGCCAGCAGTTACGGTCCAGCCTACGAGCAGTACTTC.

This clone was seen a handful of times. The identical CDR3 is also encoded by other nucleotide sequences in the sample. J is TRBJ1-1 and V is TRBV5-1; D may be TRBD1 (5 bases). The germline CDR1 and CDR2 sequences are SGHRS and YFSETQ. Trimming left V 0 bases short and J 6 bases short, with 12 bases between. CDR3 length: 14 residues. CDR3 sequence (DNA): TGCGCCAGCAGCTTGGAGGGGAGGTGGTCTGAAGCTTTCTTT. This gives the protein CASSLEGRWSEAFF.

This rearrangement joins TRBV7-9 to TRBJ2-2, with D unclear. The V gene's germline CDR1 is SEHNR and CDR2 FQNEAQ (reference sequence). The ends were cut back, 5 bases at V and 8 bases at J, with 9 bases in the middle. CDR3 length: 12 amino acids. This CDR3 is CASSNDSGELFF. The CDR3 nucleotides read TGTGCCAGCAGCAACGACTCTGGGGAGCTGTTTTTT.

This clone is a singleton in its sample. The chain couples TRBV27 to TRBJ2-3; 8 nucleotides match TRBD2. CDR1 is MNHEY and CDR2 is SMNVEV in the germline V gene (reference sequence). The V and J ends lost 4 bases and 3 bases, in that order; junction bases with no gene match: 6. The CDR3 totals 15 residues. The CDR3: CASSSGTRETDTQYF. The CDR3, as DNA: TGTGCCAGCAGTTCCGGGACTAGGGAAACAGATACGCAGTATTTT.

The gene calls are TRBV7-2 and TRBJ2-1, with 7 bases that match TRBD2. Germline loops: CDR1 SGHTA, CDR2 FQGNSA. The CDR3 is 16 residues long. V trimming: 4 bases; J trimming: 9 bases; junction bases outside the gene matches: 15. The CDR3, as DNA: TGTGCCAGCAGCTACGGCAGCGCGGGAGTCGGTGGTGAGCAGTTCTTC. Protein sequence: CASSYGSAGVGGEQFF.

Comment on this clone: The junction departs from germline at one end; a sequencing error may be responsible. This chain joins TRBV9 and TRBJ1-2, with TRBD1 matching over 7 bases. Germline values: CDR1 SGDLS, CDR2 YYNGEE. CDR3 length: 17 residues. CDR3 bases: TGTGCCAGCAGCGTAACCCATCGACAGGGTAAGAACTCTGGCTACACCTTC. It encodes CASSVTHRQGKNSGYTF.

The chain carries TRBV15 and TRBJ1-2, with 8 bases fitting TRBD1. This CDR3 is 16 amino acids long. Germline assignment: CDR1 LNHNV and CDR2 YYDKDF (reference sequence). Germline trimming cut 0 bases from V and 7 bases from J; bases unmatched to any gene: 10. This CDR3 reads CATSRDPGGAVLGYTF. The CDR3 nucleotides read TGTGCCACCAGCAGAGATCCAGGGGGCGCCGTTCTTGGCTACACCTTC.

The rearrangement uses TRBV6-6 and TRBJ2-5, with D perhaps TRBD1 (6 bases). Gene TRBJ2-7 matches the end of the DNA better, so the J call may be wrong. Germline CDR1 reads MNHNY; CDR2 reads SVGAGI (reference sequence). The CDR3 runs 14 residues. CDR3 bases: TGTGCCAGCAGTTACTCAGGGGGATCCTACGAGCAGTACTTC. This codes for CASSYSGGSYEQYF.